This T cell receptor beta chain was sequenced in a study of shared clonotypes between healthy human individuals. The genomic DNA of each subset was split evenly across several immunoSEQ plates. Each unsorted PBMC replicate got 300 ng genomic DNA, around 30,000 genomes. Libraries were prepared by immunoSEQ multiplex PCR; TCRdb keeps only in-frame clonotypes and omits some of them. The table records about 530,000 clones, roughly 79% of them present only once. As for this clone: Its antigen is unidentified.

Whole-study findings and limits: Sampling used blood alone; tissue repertoires probably differ.

The trim removed 2 bases at V and 4 bases at J, leaving 3 bases unmatched. This CDR3 has 14 amino acids. CDR1 and CDR2 (germline): GTSNPN, SVGIG (reference sequence). Sequencing was performed on PBMCs. This sequence originates from a woman aged 40 to 49 in good health. Some clones in this sample may be carry-over from other donors' samples. The V call is TRBV30, the J call TRBJ1-5; 9 bases are shared with TRBD1. The CDR3 loop is CAWSPGTGNQPQHF. Written as DNA, the CDR3 is TGTGCCTGGAGTCCCGGGACAGGGAATCAGCCCCAGCATTTT.